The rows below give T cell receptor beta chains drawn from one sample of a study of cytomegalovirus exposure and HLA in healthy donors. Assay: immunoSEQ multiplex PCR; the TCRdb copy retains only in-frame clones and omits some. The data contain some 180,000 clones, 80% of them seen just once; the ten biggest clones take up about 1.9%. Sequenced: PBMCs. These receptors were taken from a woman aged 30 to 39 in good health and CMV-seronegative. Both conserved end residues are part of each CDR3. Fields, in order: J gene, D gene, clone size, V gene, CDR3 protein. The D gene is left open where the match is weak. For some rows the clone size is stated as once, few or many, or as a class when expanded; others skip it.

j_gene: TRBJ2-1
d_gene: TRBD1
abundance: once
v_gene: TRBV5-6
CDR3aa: CASSLGTGGGYNEQFF

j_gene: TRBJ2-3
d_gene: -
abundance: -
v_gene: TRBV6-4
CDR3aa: CASSDVGGRIADTQYF

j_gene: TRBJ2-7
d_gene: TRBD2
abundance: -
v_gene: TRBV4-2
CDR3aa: CASSQVTSGDLEQYF

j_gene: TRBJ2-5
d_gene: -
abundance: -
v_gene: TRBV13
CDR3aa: CASSPGVAQYF

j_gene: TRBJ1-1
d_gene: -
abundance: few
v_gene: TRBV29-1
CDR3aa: CSVGDIMNTEAFF

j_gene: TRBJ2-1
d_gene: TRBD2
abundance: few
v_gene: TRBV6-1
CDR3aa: CASSEGPGGGAVNSNEQFF

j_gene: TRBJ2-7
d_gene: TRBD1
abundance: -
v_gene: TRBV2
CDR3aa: CASRVDRAYEQYF

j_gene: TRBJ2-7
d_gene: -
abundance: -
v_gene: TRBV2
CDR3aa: CASGSLSREQYF

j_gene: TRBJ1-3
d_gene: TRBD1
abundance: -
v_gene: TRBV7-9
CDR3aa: CASSHYRGSGNTIYF

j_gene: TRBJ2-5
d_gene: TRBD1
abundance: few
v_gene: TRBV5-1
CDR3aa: CASSQGQGLGETQYF

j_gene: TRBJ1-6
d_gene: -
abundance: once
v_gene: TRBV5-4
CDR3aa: CASSLGGPTSPLHF

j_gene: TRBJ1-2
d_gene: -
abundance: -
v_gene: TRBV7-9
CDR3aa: CASNLAGSYGYTF

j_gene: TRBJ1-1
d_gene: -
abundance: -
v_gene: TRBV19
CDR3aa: CASSIARATPEFF

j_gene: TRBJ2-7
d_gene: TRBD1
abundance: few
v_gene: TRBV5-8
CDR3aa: CASSPPEGRTGVYEQYF

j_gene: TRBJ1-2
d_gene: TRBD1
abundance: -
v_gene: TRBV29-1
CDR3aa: CSVERQGKGYTF

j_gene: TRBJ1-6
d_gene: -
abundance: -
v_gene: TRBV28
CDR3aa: CASSLSGRVRPTNSPLHF

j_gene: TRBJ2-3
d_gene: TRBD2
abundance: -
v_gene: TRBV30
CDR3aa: CACRTSGSTDTQYF

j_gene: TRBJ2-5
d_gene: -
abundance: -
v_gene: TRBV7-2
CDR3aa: CASSPRQAKETQYF

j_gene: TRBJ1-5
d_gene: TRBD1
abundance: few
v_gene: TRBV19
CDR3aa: CASSIVEGASGQPQHF

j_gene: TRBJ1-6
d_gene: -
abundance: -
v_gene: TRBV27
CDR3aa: CASRLGRHDVKSLHF

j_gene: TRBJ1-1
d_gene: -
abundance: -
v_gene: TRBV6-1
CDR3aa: CASSALKGLGDTEAFF

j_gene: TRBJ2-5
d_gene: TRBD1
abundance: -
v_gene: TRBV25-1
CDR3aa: CASSDPGQFQETQYF

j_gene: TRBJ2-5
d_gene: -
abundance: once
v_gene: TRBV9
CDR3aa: CASSVVGGQETQYF

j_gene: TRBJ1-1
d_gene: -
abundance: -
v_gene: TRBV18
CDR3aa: CASSRDSGTEAFF

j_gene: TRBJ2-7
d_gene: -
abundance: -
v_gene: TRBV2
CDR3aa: CASSPPGNYEQYF

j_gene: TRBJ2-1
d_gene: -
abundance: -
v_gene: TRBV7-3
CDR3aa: CASSLRVTRGEPLNEQFF

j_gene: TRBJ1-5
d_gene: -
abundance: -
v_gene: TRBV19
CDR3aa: CASSSQGPGQPQHF

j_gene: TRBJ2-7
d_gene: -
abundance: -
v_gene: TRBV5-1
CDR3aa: CASARAVTYEQYF

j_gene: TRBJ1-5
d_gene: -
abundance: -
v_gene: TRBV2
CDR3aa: CASSEGGFSNQPQHF

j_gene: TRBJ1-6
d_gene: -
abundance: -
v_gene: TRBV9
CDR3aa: CASSQRQNNSPLHF

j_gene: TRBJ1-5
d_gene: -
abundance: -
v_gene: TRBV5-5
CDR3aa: CASSLVQGSFPSNQPQHF

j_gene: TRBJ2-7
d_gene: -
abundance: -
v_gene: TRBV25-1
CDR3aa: CASAPSLLAVSSYEQYF

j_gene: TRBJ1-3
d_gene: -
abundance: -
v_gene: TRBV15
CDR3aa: CATSRGSGNTIYF

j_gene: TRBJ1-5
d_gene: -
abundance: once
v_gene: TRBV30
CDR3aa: CAWSTRGGSGYSNQPQHF

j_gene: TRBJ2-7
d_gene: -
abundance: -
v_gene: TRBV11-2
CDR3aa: CASSQTRGRPIYEQYF

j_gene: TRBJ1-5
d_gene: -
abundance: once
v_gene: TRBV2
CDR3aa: CASRRDSNQPQHF

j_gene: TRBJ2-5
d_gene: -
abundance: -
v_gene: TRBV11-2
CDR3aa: CASCPQAGAQETQYF

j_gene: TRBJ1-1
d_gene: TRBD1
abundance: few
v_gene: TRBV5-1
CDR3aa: CASSFDRAGPLKAFF

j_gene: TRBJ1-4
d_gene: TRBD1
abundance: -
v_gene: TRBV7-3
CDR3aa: CASSLNGRGRNEKLFF

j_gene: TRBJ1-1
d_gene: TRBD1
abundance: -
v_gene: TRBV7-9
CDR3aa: CASSSYRGRYTEAFF

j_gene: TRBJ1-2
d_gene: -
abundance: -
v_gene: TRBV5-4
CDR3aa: CASSYGQSLGYGYTF

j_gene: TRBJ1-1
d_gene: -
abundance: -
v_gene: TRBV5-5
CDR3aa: CASSLQGRVNTEAFF

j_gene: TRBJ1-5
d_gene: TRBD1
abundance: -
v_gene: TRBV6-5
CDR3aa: CASSSATGLGQPQHF

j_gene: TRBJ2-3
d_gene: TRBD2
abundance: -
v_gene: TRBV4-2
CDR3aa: CASSEEGSGATDTQYF

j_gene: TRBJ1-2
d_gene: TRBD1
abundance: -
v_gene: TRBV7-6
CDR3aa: CASSPTGDTNYGYTF

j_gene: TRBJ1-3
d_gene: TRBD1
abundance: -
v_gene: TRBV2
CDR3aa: CASRDRGAGNTIYF

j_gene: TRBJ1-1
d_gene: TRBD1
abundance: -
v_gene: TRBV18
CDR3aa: CASSPPPQGPTEAFF

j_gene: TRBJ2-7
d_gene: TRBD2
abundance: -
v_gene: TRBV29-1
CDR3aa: CSVLAGGEYEQYF

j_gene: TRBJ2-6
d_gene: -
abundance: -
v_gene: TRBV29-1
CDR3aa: CSEAGSGANVLTF

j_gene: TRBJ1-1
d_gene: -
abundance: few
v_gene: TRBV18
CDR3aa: CASSPDITQQNTEAFF

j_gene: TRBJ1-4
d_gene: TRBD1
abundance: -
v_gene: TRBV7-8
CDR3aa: CASSLVTELDRVHEKLFF

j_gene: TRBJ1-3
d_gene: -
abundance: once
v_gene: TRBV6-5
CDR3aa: CASSSGQFSGNTIYF

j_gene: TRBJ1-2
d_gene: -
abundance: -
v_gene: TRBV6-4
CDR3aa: CASSETGVNYGYTF

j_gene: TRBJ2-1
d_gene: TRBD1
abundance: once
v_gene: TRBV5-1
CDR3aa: CASSRERTGNNEQFF

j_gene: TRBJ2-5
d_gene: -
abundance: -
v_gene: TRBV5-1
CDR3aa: CASSLASLAQARETQYF

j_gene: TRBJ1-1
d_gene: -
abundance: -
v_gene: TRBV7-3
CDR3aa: CASSLRQSNTEAFF

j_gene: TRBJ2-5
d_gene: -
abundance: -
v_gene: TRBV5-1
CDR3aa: CASSLVASQETQYF

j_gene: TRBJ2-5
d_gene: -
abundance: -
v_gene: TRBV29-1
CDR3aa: CSAQLSVQETQYF